This T cell receptor (beta chain) was recovered during a study of identical twins. This CDR3 contains 15 residues. J lost 4 bases, V lost 0 bases, and 5 bases had no gene match. CDR1 is SGHRS and CDR2 is YFSETQ in the germline V gene. This clonotype was counted at least ten times. MiXCR was run by TCRdb on the 5' RACE reads, yielding one entry per CDR3 protein. The sample lists 250,000 or so distinct CDR3 sequences, around 7% occurring once. These data also featured in a second study, about yellow fever vaccine responses in identical twins.

The rearrangement uses TRBV5-1 and TRBJ1-1; 8 bases map to TRBD1. The sequencing sample was made of memory (CD45RO+) T cells sorted from blood. This receptor was taken from a woman under 30 in good health. CDR3 loop: CASSLGGTGVTEAFF. As DNA, the CDR3 is TGCGCCAGCAGCTTGGGGGGGACAGGCGTCACTGAAGCTTTCTTT.